This T cell receptor beta chain derives from a study of identical twins. Findings and limits, study-wide: Possibly, invariant MAIT and iNKT cells partly confounded zero-insertion analyses. The study reached conclusions through statistical analysis that was cross-sectional, not following the same donors.

TCRdb ran MiXCR on the 5' RACE reads and lists one entry per CDR3 protein. The data show hundreds of thousands of distinct CDR3 sequences, 9% to 15% seen once. V was clipped by 3 bases and J by 14 bases; unmatched bases: 8. This CDR3 is 13 amino acids long. Germline assignment: CDR1 MGHRA and CDR2 YSYEKL. Concerning this clonotype itself: Its antigen is currently unknown.

The same sample was also studied in work on yellow fever vaccine responses in identical twins.

The sequencing sample was made of PBMCs. The sequence derives from a woman aged 18-35 years in good health. J is TRBJ2-1 and V is TRBV4-1, with 9 positions matching TRBD2. Here the CDR3 reads CASSHPSGGSEFF. The CDR3 DNA is TGCGCCAGCAGCCACCCGAGCGGGGGGTCCGAGTTCTTC.